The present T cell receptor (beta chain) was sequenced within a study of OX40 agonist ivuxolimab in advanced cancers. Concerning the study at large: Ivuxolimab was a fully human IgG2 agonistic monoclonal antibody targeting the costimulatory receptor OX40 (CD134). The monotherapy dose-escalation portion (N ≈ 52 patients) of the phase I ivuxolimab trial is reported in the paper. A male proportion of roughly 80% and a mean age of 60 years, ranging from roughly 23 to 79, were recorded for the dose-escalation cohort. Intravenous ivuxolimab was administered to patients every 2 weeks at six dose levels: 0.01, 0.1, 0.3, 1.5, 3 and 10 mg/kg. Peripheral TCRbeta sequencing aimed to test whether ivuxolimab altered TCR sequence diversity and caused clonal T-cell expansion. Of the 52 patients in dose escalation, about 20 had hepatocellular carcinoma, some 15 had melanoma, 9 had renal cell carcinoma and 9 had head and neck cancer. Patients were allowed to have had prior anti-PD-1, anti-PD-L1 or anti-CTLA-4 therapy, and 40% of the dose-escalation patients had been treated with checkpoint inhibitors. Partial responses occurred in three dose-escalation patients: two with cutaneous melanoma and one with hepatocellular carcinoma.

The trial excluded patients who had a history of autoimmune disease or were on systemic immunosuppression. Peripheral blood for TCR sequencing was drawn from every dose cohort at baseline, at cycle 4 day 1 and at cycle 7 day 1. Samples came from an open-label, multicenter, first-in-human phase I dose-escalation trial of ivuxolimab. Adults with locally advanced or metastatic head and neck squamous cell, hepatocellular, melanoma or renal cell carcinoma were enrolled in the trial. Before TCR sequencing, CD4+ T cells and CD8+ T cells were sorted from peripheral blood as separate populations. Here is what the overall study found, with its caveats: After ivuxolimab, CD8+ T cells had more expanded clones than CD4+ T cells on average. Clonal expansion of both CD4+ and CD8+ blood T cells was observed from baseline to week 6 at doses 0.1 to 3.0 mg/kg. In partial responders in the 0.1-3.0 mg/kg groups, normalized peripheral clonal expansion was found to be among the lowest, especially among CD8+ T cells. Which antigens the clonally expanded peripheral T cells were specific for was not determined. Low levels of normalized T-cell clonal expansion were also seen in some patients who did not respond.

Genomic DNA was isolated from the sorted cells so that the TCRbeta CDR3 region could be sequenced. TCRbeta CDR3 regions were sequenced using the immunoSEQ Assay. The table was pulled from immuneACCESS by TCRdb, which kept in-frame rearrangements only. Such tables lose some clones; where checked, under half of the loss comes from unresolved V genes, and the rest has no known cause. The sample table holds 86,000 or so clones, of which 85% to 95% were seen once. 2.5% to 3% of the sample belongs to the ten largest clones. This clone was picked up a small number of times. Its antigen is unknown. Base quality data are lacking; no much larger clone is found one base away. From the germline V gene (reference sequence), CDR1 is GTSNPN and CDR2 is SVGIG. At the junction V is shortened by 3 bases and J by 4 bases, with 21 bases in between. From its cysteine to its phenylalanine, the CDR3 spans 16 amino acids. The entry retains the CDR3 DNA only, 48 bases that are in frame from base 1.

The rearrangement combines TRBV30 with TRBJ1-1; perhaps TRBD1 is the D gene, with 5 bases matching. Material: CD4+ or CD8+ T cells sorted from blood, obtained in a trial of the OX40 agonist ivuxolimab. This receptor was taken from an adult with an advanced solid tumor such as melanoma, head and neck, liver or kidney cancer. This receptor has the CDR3 CAWSDLGAGRGTEAFF. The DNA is TGTGCCTGGAGCGACCTAGGGGCAGGGAGGGGCACTGAAGCTTTCTTT.